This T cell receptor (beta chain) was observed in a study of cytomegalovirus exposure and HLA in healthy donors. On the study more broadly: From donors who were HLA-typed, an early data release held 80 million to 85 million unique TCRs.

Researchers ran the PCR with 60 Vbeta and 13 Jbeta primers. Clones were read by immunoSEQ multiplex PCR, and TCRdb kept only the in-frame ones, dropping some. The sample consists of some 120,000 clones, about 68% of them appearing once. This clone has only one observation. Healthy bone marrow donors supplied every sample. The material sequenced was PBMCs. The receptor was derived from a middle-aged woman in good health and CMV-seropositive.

The CDR3 DNA follows: TGTGCCAGCAGCTCCACCTCCGACAGGAAAACTTTCTTT. Amino acids: CASSSTSDRKTFF. The chain carries TRBV7-2 and TRBJ1-1, with D perhaps matching TRBD1 (6 bases). With 4 bases removed from V and 12 bases from J, the gap between germline ends came to 18 bases. Germline CDR1 and CDR2: SGHTA and FQGNSA. The CDR3 sequence is 13 residues long.